This T cell receptor beta chain was observed in a study of quantifying T cell responses using KT2 cells. Whole-study context: TCR alpha and beta constant-region primers primed reverse transcription of RNA. Notes on the study in general: KT2 sequence counts showed saturation when very many KT2 cells were spiked in.

KT2, a clone with a known TCR, was spiked into unfractionated PBMC. Comments on this clonotype: Its antigen is unknown.

Germline-derived CDR1 and CDR2 are ENHRY and SYGVKD. The CDR3 is 15 residues long. Trimming removed 6 bases from V and 2 bases from J, with 15 bases in between. Each cDNA got a UMI-containing oligo ligated at its 3' end. First-round PCR used three to four cycles and beta primers RC1.1 and RC1.2 covering TRBC1 and TRBC2. TCRdb reanalysed the UMI-ligation and nested PCR reads using MiXCR and keeps one entry per CDR3 protein. The profile shows about 53,000 distinct CDR3 sequences, 12% of them singletons. The sequence was obtained from a human donor. The chain employs TRBV10-3 and TRBJ2-3; a possible D gene is TRBD2 (5 bases). The material sequenced was PBMCs spiked with cells of the T cell clone KT2. CDR3 sequence reads: CAISEPGSLTDTQYF. The CDR3 coding sequence is TGTGCCATCAGCGAACCGGGATCACTCACAGATACGCAGTATTTT.